The rows below give T cell receptor beta chains drawn from one sample of a study of OX40 agonist ivuxolimab in advanced cancers. The data were produced by immunoSEQ multiplex PCR, yet TCRdb's version contains in-frame clones alone and is incomplete. The sample lists tens of thousands of clones, about 87% occurring once. The sequencing used CD4+ or CD8+ T cells sorted from blood, collected in a trial of the OX40 agonist ivuxolimab. The receptors stem from an adult with an advanced solid tumor such as melanoma, head and neck, liver or kidney cancer. Each CDR3 is given without its conserved first and last residue. A D gene is named only where the DNA matches it firmly.

v_call d_call cdr3_aa
TRBV28 . ASSSPPGSANEKLF
TRBV27 . ASSPGRILTNYGYT
TRBV4-2 TRBD1 ASSPPRMGQGKSPLH
TRBV10-3 TRBD1 ASREQGAGSSPLH
TRBV11-2 . ASSLTGGRRTDTQY
TRBV7-2 . ASSLGKGMETQY
TRBV5-4 TRBD1 ASSLFRQGEKLF
TRBV28 . ASSTKGRRF
TRBV7-9 TRBD2 ASSKTRLAGEETQY
TRBV28 . ASTIGDYNSPLH
TRBV18 TRBD1 ASSPGQGEAF
TRBV5-4 TRBD1 ASSLTGGSYNEQF
TRBV19 . ASSPAGWDGYT
TRBV7-7 . ASSRYNQPQH